These 30 T cell receptor beta chains came from one sample sequenced in a study of shared clonotypes between healthy human individuals (dated by TCRdb to 2019 to 2021). Library preparation used the immunoSEQ multiplex PCR assay. Not all clones reach the TCRdb copy of this immuneACCESS table, which keeps in-frame sequences only. Checked studies attribute under half of the gap to unresolved V genes and leave the rest unexplained. The sample records about 2.1 million clones, 93% of which are singletons. The ten largest clones take up 1.7% of the sample. CD8 naive samples were CD45RO-negative cells positively selected for CCR7, giving a CD45RA+CCR7+ population that excluded TemRA cells. The sequenced material came from naive CD8+ T cells from PBMCs. What this sample's cell subset or site label stands for: CD45RA+CCR7+. The receptor set was obtained from a man aged 18 to 30 in good health. Some clones in this sample may be carry-over from other donors' samples.

This clone came up once. The J gene is TRBJ2-7, the V gene TRBV11-2; TRBD2 matches 10 bases. This CDR3 comprises 16 residues. Unmatched junction bases numbered 7, after V lost 1 base and J lost 4 bases. In germline, CDR1 is SGHAT, CDR2 FQNNGV. The CDR3, as DNA: TGTGCCAGCAGCTTAGGTCTTGCTAGCGGGAGTTACGAGCAGTACTTC. Protein: CASSLGLASGSYEQYF. The full variable domain, rest sourced from reference TRBV11-2 and TRBJ2-7, is EAGVAQSPRYKIIEKRQSVAFWCNPISGHATLYWYQQILGQGPKLLIQFQNNGVVDDSQLPKDRFSAERLKGVDSTLKIQPAKLEDSAVYLCASSLGLASGSYEQYFGPGTRLTVT.

This chain joins TRBV5-5 and TRBJ1-5, with 8 nucleotides matching TRBD1. The CDR3 consists of 18 residues. Germline lookup yields CDR1 SGHKS and CDR2 YYEKEE (reference sequence). V was clipped by 1 base and J by 6 bases; unmatched bases: 15. The CDR3 DNA reads as TGTGCCAGCAGCTTGCTGGGACAGGACTCCGCCTGGGGTCAGCCCCAGCATTTT. Its translation: CASSLLGQDSAWGQPQHF.

This clone was detected once. The V call is TRBV10-3, the J call TRBJ1-3; D remains ambiguous. Germline CDR1 is ENHRY and CDR2 is SYGVKD. V was clipped by 4 bases and J by 0 bases, with 19 bases between them. The CDR3 has 18 amino acids. The CDR3 region is CAISGAGVDKDSGNTIYF. In DNA form, the CDR3 reads TGTGCCATCAGTGGTGCAGGAGTCGACAAAGACTCTGGAAACACCATATATTTT.

This chain links TRBV28 with TRBJ2-1; perhaps TRBD2 as D (5 bases). Deletions cut 6 bases from V and 2 bases from J, with 8 bases between. The length of the CDR3 is 13 residues. The germline CDR1 and CDR2 sequences are MDHEN and SYDVKM. The CDR3 region has the DNA TGTGCCAGCAGGCCCGGGGCCTACAATGAGCAGTTCTTC. Translated, it gives CASRPGAYNEQFF.

This CDR3 is CASSRLAGGPYNEQFF. CDR3 nucleotide sequence: TGCGCCAGCAGTCGACTAGCGGGAGGGCCCTACAATGAGCAGTTCTTC. The chain combines TRBV4-1 with TRBJ2-1, with 14 bases fitting TRBD2. Germline CDR1 and CDR2: MGHRA and YSYEKL. J gave up 2 bases and V 6 bases, and 3 bases lay outside the gene matches. The CDR3 is made up of 16 amino acids.

This clone came up once. The chain links TRBV10-3 to TRBJ1-2; TRBD1 matches 8 bases. J lost 6 bases, V lost 6 bases, and 6 bases had no gene match. The CDR3 extends over 13 amino acids. Germline values: CDR1 ENHRY, CDR2 SYGVKD. The chain's CDR3 is CAISPGQAHGYTF. CDR3 DNA: TGTGCCATCAGCCCGGGACAGGCGCATGGCTACACCTTC.

The chain joins TRBV6-5 to TRBJ1-2; no reliable D call. The germline V gene has CDR1 MNHEY and CDR2 SVGAGI. The ends were cut back, 6 bases at V and 3 bases at J, with 14 bases in the middle. There are 14 residues in the CDR3. CDR3 in DNA: TGTGCCAGCAGCCCGCCGGGGATTGACTATGGCTACACCTTC. It yields the protein CASSPPGIDYGYTF.

This chain links TRBV15 with TRBJ1-1; D ambiguous. The CDR3 contains 14 residues. The V end was cut by 7 bases, the J end by 8 bases, with 20 bases between. Germline CDR1 reads LNHNV; CDR2 reads YYDKDF (reference sequence). The CDR3 nucleotides read TGTGCCACCACCCAGAGGGCTAGCGGCGGGGAAGCTTTCTTT. Its protein is CATTQRASGGEAFF.

This clone showed up just once. V is TRBV30 and J is TRBJ2-5; no clear D. V dropped 1 base and J dropped 0 bases, with 12 bases sitting between them. Germline V gene data show CDR1 as GTSNPN and CDR2 as SVGIG (reference sequence). The CDR3 runs to 15 residues. CDR3 coding DNA: TGTGCCTGGAGTGATGTCTTGGGGTACCAAGAGACCCAGTACTTC. Translation: CAWSDVLGYQETQYF.

The V and J genes are TRBV27 and TRBJ2-7; 9 bases are shared with TRBD2. J lost 6 bases, V lost 6 bases, and 9 bases had no gene match. This CDR3 spans 14 amino acids. Per germline, CDR1 MNHEY and CDR2 SMNVEV (reference sequence). For the CDR3, the DNA is TGTGCCAGCAGCTCGGGACTAGCAAGGTCCGAGCAGTACTTC. Its translation: CASSSGLARSEQYF.

This clone appeared a single time. The sample has other DNA sequences that encode this CDR3 too. V usage is TRBV28 and J usage is TRBJ1-5; possible D gene TRBD1, 6 bases. The CDR3 loop spans 13 amino acids. V lost 3 bases to trimming and J lost 4 bases, with 7 bases between them. Germline V gives CDR1 MDHEN, CDR2 SYDVKM. In DNA form, the CDR3 reads TGTGCCAGCAGTTTTCAGGGGAATCAGCCCCAGCATTTT. Amino acids: CASSFQGNQPQHF.

V and J are TRBV9 and TRBJ2-5, with 11 positions matching TRBD1. Germline-derived CDR1 and CDR2 are SGDLS and YYNGEE. The CDR3 is 13 residues long. J was trimmed by 7 bases and V by 4 bases; bases with no gene match: 3. CDR3 nucleotides: TGTGCCAGCAGCTGGACAGGGGGCGGGACCCAGTACTTC. It encodes CASSWTGGGTQYF.

The rearrangement uses TRBV4-1 and TRBJ1-3; D call uncertain. CDR1 is MGHRA, CDR2 YSYEKL, per germline. V dropped 3 bases and J dropped 2 bases, with 20 bases sitting between them. This CDR3 region has 18 residues. CDR3 sequence: CASSHRTVGMGTGNTIYF. Written as DNA, the CDR3 is TGCGCCAGCAGCCACCGAACGGTCGGGATGGGTACTGGAAACACCATATATTTT.

The chain joins TRBV27 to TRBJ2-1; 7 nucleotides match TRBD2. There are 14 residues in the CDR3. In germline, CDR1 is MNHEY, CDR2 SMNVEV (reference sequence). V lost 3 bases to trimming and J lost 8 bases; unmatched junction nucleotides: 7. The CDR3 bases are TGTGCCAGCAGTTTCCTCAGCGGGGCGGATGAGCAGTTCTTC. Protein product: CASSFLSGADEQFF.

The chain uses TRBV28 and TRBJ2-5; D perhaps matches TRBD1 (6 bases). V lost 2 bases and J 4 bases, leaving 14 bases between the germline ends. The CDR3 runs to 15 residues. Germline CDR1 and CDR2: MDHEN and SYDVKM. CDR3 sequence reads: CASSLMRVTGETQYF. DNA for the CDR3: TGTGCCAGCAGTTTAATGCGGGTGACAGGAGAGACCCAGTACTTC.

The CDR3 here is CASSYTLAEAYEQYF. The CDR3 nucleotides read TGCGCCAGCAGCTACACACTAGCGGAAGCCTACGAGCAGTACTTC. V gene TRBV4-1 combines with J gene TRBJ2-7, with TRBD2 matching over 8 bases. V shed 5 bases, J shed 2 bases, and the junction held 8 bases outside the gene matches. This CDR3 has 15 residues. Germline CDR1 MGHRA, CDR2 YSYEKL.

V and J are TRBV7-8 and TRBJ1-2; TRBD1 aligns across 8 bases. Germline CDR1 and CDR2: SGHVS and FQNEAQ. With 5 bases clipped from V and 4 bases from J, the junction kept 12 bases outside the gene matches. This CDR3 spans 16 amino acids. CDR3 bases: TGTGCCAGCAGCCAGGGCTACCAGGGGGCCTTCTATGGCTACACCTTC. Its protein product is CASSQGYQGAFYGYTF. Complete variable domain (other parts from reference TRBV7-8 and TRBJ1-2): GAGVSQSPRYKVAKRGQDVALRCDPISGHVSLFWYQQALGQGPEFLTYFQNEAQLDKSGLPSDRFFAERPEGSVSTLKIQRTQQEDSAVYLCASSQGYQGAFYGYTFGSGTRLTVV.

The chain links TRBV7-9 to TRBJ1-3, with a possible D match to TRBD1 (5 bases). Trimming stripped 11 bases from V and 3 bases from J, with 17 bases between. Per the germline V gene, CDR1 is SEHNR and CDR2 is FQNEAQ (reference sequence). This CDR3 has 14 amino acids. The CDR3 DNA reads TGTGCCTGGGGGGGAGATCCACATGGAAACACCATATATTTT. It is translated as CAWGGDPHGNTIYF.

The CDR3 coding sequence is TGTGCCAGCAGCCTGGGGGGCGGGGGCGGCACCGGGGAGCTGTTTTTT. It yields the protein CASSLGGGGGTGELFF. The V call is TRBV11-1, the J call TRBJ2-2, with D maybe TRBD2 (7 bases). Germline V gene lookup returns CDR1 SGHAT and CDR2 FQDESV (reference sequence). V shed 5 bases and J shed 4 bases, with 17 bases lying between them. The CDR3 spans 16 residues.

About this clone itself: The germline gene is not matched at one end of the junction; a read error may be the cause. J is TRBJ2-7 and V is TRBV6-1; D gene ambiguous. The germline V gene encodes CDR1 MNHNS and CDR2 SASEGT. The length of the CDR3 is 12 residues. In DNA form, the CDR3 reads TGTGCCATCAGTGAGTCGATCTACGAGCAGTACTTC. It codes for CAISESIYEQYF.

The chain combines TRBV28 with TRBJ1-4; no reliable D call. V lost 5 bases and J lost 4, with 14 bases in between. Per the germline V gene, CDR1 is MDHEN and CDR2 is SYDVKM. This CDR3 has 15 residues. This CDR3 reads CASSPSGRGNEKLFF. Here the CDR3 DNA reads TGTGCCAGCAGTCCATCCGGGCGGGGTAATGAAAAACTGTTTTTT.

V and J are TRBV28 and TRBJ2-7, with D possibly being TRBD1 (6 bases). The germline gives CDR1 MDHEN, CDR2 SYDVKM. The V and J ends lost 5 bases and 3 bases respectively, with 11 bases between them. The CDR3 is made up of 13 amino acids. The CDR3 nucleotides are TGTGCCAGCAGTCCCATGACAGGCTACGAGCAGTACTTC. Amino acid sequence: CASSPMTGYEQYF.

This chain connects TRBV27 to TRBJ1-4; D gene uncertain. This CDR3 contains 14 residues. Trimming took 4 bases from V and 0 from J, leaving 6 bases between them. Germline V gene sequence: CDR1 MNHEY, CDR2 SMNVEV (reference sequence). The CDR3 DNA sequence: TGTGCCAGCAGTTCCCCCTCAACTAATGAAAAACTGTTTTTT. The encoded protein is CASSSPSTNEKLFF.

This chain links TRBV7-9 with TRBJ2-7; perhaps TRBD2 as D (6 bases). Germline CDR1 SEHNR, CDR2 FQNEAQ (reference sequence). The CDR3 runs to 13 residues. The ends were cut back, 8 bases at V and 3 bases at J, with 14 bases in the middle. The CDR3 bases are TGTGCCAGCCGGAGGGAGATGTTCTACGAGCAGTACTTC. This translates into CASRREMFYEQYF.

This rearrangement joins TRBV28 to TRBJ2-7; tentative D call: TRBD2 (5 bases). The CDR3 covers 13 residues. Trimming took off 1 base at V and 7 bases at J, with 11 bases between the two ends. Germline CDR1 and CDR2: MDHEN and SYDVKM. The CDR3 nucleotides are TGTGCCAGCAGTTTATATCCCCCGGGAGAGCAGTACTTC. Amino acid sequence: CASSLYPPGEQYF.

V and J are TRBV28 and TRBJ2-5; 8 bases align to TRBD2. V lost 6 bases to trimming and J lost 5 bases; unmatched junction nucleotides: 11. This CDR3 spans 15 amino acids. Germline V gene sequence: CDR1 MDHEN, CDR2 SYDVKM. The CDR3: CASRTGTRYAETQYF. The CDR3 bases are TGTGCCAGCAGGACTGGGACTAGATATGCGGAGACCCAGTACTTC.

The chain carries TRBV4-3 and TRBJ2-2, with 8 bases identical to TRBD1. CDR3 length equals 16 residues. CDR1 LGHNA and CDR2 YSLEER come from the germline V gene. J lost 5 bases, V lost 4 bases, and 9 bases had no gene match. CDR3 coding DNA: TGCGCCAGCAGCCGCTTAACAGGGGGTGCGACCGGGGAGCTGTTTTTT. Translation gives CASSRLTGGATGELFF.

The chain uses TRBV10-2 and TRBJ2-5; possible D gene TRBD2, 7 bases. The J call is doubtful: the DNA matches TRBJ2-7 better. CDR1 is WSHSY and CDR2 is SAAADI in the germline V gene. The CDR3 extends over 14 amino acids. The CDR3 DNA reads as TGCGCCAGCAAGGAGGGGGGGAGCTCCTACGAGCAGTACTTC. This codes for CASKEGGSSYEQYF.

The chain joins TRBV7-9 to TRBJ2-6; D possibly corresponds to TRBD2 (7 bases). CDR3 length equals 15 residues. CDR1 is SEHNR, CDR2 FQNEAQ, per germline (reference sequence). Trimming took 10 bases from V and 4 from J, leaving 17 bases between them. The CDR3 sequence: CATTLGGPGANVLTF. The CDR3 region has the DNA TGTGCCACCACCCTCGGGGGGCCAGGGGCCAACGTCCTGACTTTC.

This chain links TRBV30 with TRBJ1-2; D remains unclear. Deletions cut 7 bases from V and 4 bases from J, with 7 bases between. This CDR3 has 10 residues. Germline CDR1 reads GTSNPN; CDR2 reads SVGIG (reference sequence). Here the CDR3 reads CAFDGYGYTF. The CDR3, as DNA: TGTGCCTTTGACGGCTATGGCTACACCTTC.